Here is one T cell receptor (beta chain) with its context. One end of the junction does not line up with germline, which may come from a read error. The data originate from a study of shared T cell receptors in the human thymus. Generated by immunoSEQ multiplex PCR, the TCRdb table keeps only in-frame clones and is missing some. Of 700,000 or so clones listed, approximately 85% were seen once; the top ten hold around 0.0099%. The data were also submitted as part of a second study, on human thymus T cells. As that study records: Unrelated individuals reportedly shared highly overlapping thymic TCR repertoires.

Sequenced material: thymocytes. This receptor was identified in a girl under three years old with a congenital heart defect.

CDR3 amino acids: CASSTSRYTHYKQYF. CDR3 bases: TGTGCCAGCAGCACTAGCAGGTACACACACTACAAGCAGTACTTC. The chain is built from TRBV5-5 and TRBJ2-7; a possible D gene is TRBD2 (6 bases). The V gene's germline CDR1 is SGHKS and CDR2 YYEKEE (reference sequence). The CDR3 consists of 15 residues.